The clone carrying this T cell receptor (beta chain) occurred once. This sample is part of a study of Graves' ophthalmopathy and Graves' hyperthyroidism. The study amplified TCR beta CDR3 regions using RNA transcripts. Second-round multiplex PCR followed a first-round RT-PCR using HTBI primers. A single record per CDR3 protein comes from TCRdb applying MiXCR to the multiplex PCR reads. The sample lists about 700,000 distinct CDR3 sequences, roughly two fifths seen once, with 44% in the top ten. Germline V gene lookup returns CDR1 SGHTA and CDR2 FQGNSA. This CDR3 comprises 14 residues. V dropped 4 bases and J dropped 4 bases, with 13 bases sitting between them.

This clonotype was sampled from an adult man with Graves' ophthalmopathy. V is TRBV7-2 and J is TRBJ2-5, with D maybe TRBD1 (5 bases). The sequencing sample was made of peripheral blood. The CDR3 region has the DNA TGTGCCAGCAGCTCGATGGACAAGGGAGAGACCCAGTACTTC. Translating it yields CASSSMDKGETQYF.